Detailed here is one T cell receptor (beta chain). Per the original methods: Estimation of nucleated cell counts relied on the amplification of reference gene primers. The assay was immunoSEQ multiplex PCR, and TCRdb's table has in-frame clones only and misses some. D and trimming were read from the DNA, whereas the V and J calls and clone size are those reported in that table. The data contain around 300,000 clones, around 89% of them singletons. This sample is part of a study of blood T cell repertoires in COVID-19. Study context: Samples of COVID-19 (acute and convalescent) were obtained from the United States, Italy and Spain.

The CDR3 is 14 residues long. Germline V gives CDR1 SGHDT, CDR2 YYEEEE. Trimming took 0 bases from V and 0 from J, leaving 3 bases between them. This TCR was recovered from a woman between 40 and 55 years old with acute or convalescent COVID-19. The sample comprised peripheral blood. V usage is TRBV5-6 and J usage is TRBJ1-4, with no clear D. The CDR3 spells CASSLATTNEKLFF. The DNA of the CDR3 is TGTGCCAGCAGCTTGGCAACAACTAATGAAAAACTGTTTTTT.